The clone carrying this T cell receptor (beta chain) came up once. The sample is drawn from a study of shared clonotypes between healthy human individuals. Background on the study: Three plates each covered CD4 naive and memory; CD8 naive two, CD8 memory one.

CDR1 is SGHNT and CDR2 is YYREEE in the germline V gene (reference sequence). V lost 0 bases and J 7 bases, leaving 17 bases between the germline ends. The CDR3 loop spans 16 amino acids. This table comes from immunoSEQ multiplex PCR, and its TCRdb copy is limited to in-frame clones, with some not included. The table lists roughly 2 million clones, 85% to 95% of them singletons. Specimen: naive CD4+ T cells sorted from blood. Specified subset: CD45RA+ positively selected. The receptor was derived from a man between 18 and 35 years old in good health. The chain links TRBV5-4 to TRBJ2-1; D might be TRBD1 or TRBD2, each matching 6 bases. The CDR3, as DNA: TGTGCCAGCAGCTTGGTTGGGGGGCGTCCGGGAAATGAGCAGTTCTTC. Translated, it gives CASSLVGGRPGNEQFF.